The rows below give T cell receptor beta chains drawn from one sample of a study of a mutant IDH1 vaccine in newly diagnosed glioma. Antigens for these TCRs are unknown. TCRdb's table, derived via immunoSEQ multiplex PCR, lists solely in-frame clones and lacks some. In the table there are roughly 51,000 clones, 82% of which are singletons. The specimen comprised PBMCs, sampled from a glioma patient whose treatment included an IDH1 peptide vaccine. The receptors originated from a woman between 18 and 30 years old with glioma. Some clones in this sample may be carry-over from other donors' samples. CDR3s include the opening cysteine and the closing phenylalanine or tryptophan. Fields, in order: clone size, J gene, D gene, V gene, CDR3 DNA, CDR3 protein. The D gene is left open where the match is weak. Not all rows give a size; the values are once, few, many and, for expanded clones, a class.

clone_size: NA
j_call: TRBJ2-6
d_call: NA
v_call: TRBV7-2
cdr3_nt: TGTGCCAGCAGCTTAGGGGGTGCAGGGGCCAACGTCCTGACTTTC
cdr3_aa: CASSLGGAGANVLTF

clone_size: NA
j_call: TRBJ2-5
d_call: NA
v_call: TRBV12-5
cdr3_nt: TGTGCTAGTGGTTTGGTACCTGTGGAGGAGACCCAGTACTTC
cdr3_aa: CASGLVPVEETQYF

clone_size: NA
j_call: TRBJ2-7
d_call: NA
v_call: TRBV19
cdr3_nt: TGTGCCAGTAGTATGGCCCTACGGACAACCTACGAGCAGTACTTC
cdr3_aa: CASSMALRTTYEQYF

clone_size: NA
j_call: TRBJ2-7
d_call: NA
v_call: TRBV29-1
cdr3_nt: TGCAGCGTTGAAGATCGGCCCTACGAGCAGTACTTC
cdr3_aa: CSVEDRPYEQYF

clone_size: NA
j_call: TRBJ2-7
d_call: NA
v_call: TRBV28
cdr3_nt: TGTGCCAGCAGTTTCTGGGACAAGTCCTACGAGCAGTACTTC
cdr3_aa: CASSFWDKSYEQYF

clone_size: NA
j_call: TRBJ2-5
d_call: NA
v_call: TRBV5-1
cdr3_nt: TGCGCCAGCAGCTTGGGCCGGATCCCTGAAGAGACCCAGTACTTC
cdr3_aa: CASSLGRIPEETQYF

clone_size: NA
j_call: TRBJ2-1
d_call: TRBD2
v_call: TRBV6-5
cdr3_nt: TGTGAGGCGGGGGGGCCCTACAATGAGCAGTTCTTC
cdr3_aa: CEAGGPYNEQFF

clone_size: NA
j_call: TRBJ2-3
d_call: NA
v_call: TRBV30
cdr3_nt: TGTGCCTGGAGTAGGGGTACGGCAGATACGCAGTATTTT
cdr3_aa: CAWSRGTADTQYF

clone_size: NA
j_call: TRBJ1-2
d_call: NA
v_call: TRBV7-6
cdr3_nt: TGTGCCAGCAGCTTGGGGACCCTACCGCGTGGCTACACCTTC
cdr3_aa: CASSLGTLPRGYTF

clone_size: NA
j_call: TRBJ2-3
d_call: NA
v_call: TRBV7-9
cdr3_nt: TGTGCCAGCAGCCCCAGACTAATTACGCAGTATTTT
cdr3_aa: CASSPRLITQYF

clone_size: NA
j_call: TRBJ2-1
d_call: NA
v_call: TRBV6-1
cdr3_nt: TGTGCCAGCAGTGAGGGAAGCGGGCTTCGACGGAACAATGAGCAGTTCTTC
cdr3_aa: CASSEGSGLRRNNEQFF

clone_size: NA
j_call: TRBJ1-3
d_call: NA
v_call: TRBV2
cdr3_nt: TGTGCCAGCAGGGAGTCCCCCGGGGACACCATATATTTT
cdr3_aa: CASRESPGDTIYF

clone_size: NA
j_call: TRBJ2-7
d_call: NA
v_call: TRBV7-2
cdr3_nt: TGTGCCAGCAGCTTAGCGGGGGTGAAATTGCTGGCCTACGAGCAGTACTTC
cdr3_aa: CASSLAGVKLLAYEQYF

clone_size: NA
j_call: TRBJ2-1
d_call: NA
v_call: TRBV27
cdr3_nt: TGTGCCAGCAGGACAGGACTAGTGGGTGTCAATGAGCAGTTCTTC
cdr3_aa: CASRTGLVGVNEQFF

clone_size: NA
j_call: TRBJ2-4
d_call: NA
v_call: TRBV6-1
cdr3_nt: TGTGCCAGCAGTGAAGAGGGGGTGGGAGCCAAAAACATTCAGTACTTC
cdr3_aa: CASSEEGVGAKNIQYF

clone_size: NA
j_call: TRBJ1-1
d_call: NA
v_call: TRBV7-8
cdr3_nt: TGTGCCAGCAGCTTCGGATTTACGGGCACTGAAGCTTTCTTT
cdr3_aa: CASSFGFTGTEAFF

clone_size: NA
j_call: TRBJ1-5
d_call: NA
v_call: TRBV7-2
cdr3_nt: TGTGCCAGCAGCTATGGGGGACATAGCAATCAGCCCCAGCATTTT
cdr3_aa: CASSYGGHSNQPQHF

clone_size: NA
j_call: TRBJ1-5
d_call: NA
v_call: TRBV18
cdr3_nt: TGTGCCAGCTCACCGGGAGTCGGAGACAGGCGCAATCAGCCCCAGCATTTT
cdr3_aa: CASSPGVGDRRNQPQHF

clone_size: NA
j_call: TRBJ2-7
d_call: TRBD1
v_call: TRBV7-9
cdr3_nt: TGTGCCAGCAGCTTAGCGGACAGGGTCCACGAGCAGTACTTC
cdr3_aa: CASSLADRVHEQYF

clone_size: NA
j_call: TRBJ2-3
d_call: TRBD2
v_call: TRBV5-1
cdr3_nt: TGCGCCAGCAGCCCCGGGACTAGAGGTCTAGATACGCAGTATTTT
cdr3_aa: CASSPGTRGLDTQYF

clone_size: NA
j_call: TRBJ1-2
d_call: NA
v_call: TRBV18
cdr3_nt: TGTGCCAGCTCAGCCAGGGAGTATGGCTACACCTTC
cdr3_aa: CASSAREYGYTF

clone_size: NA
j_call: TRBJ2-7
d_call: NA
v_call: TRBV9
cdr3_nt: TGTGCCAGCAGCGTAGATGACTTTCAGACCTACGAGCAGTACTTC
cdr3_aa: CASSVDDFQTYEQYF

clone_size: once
j_call: TRBJ2-3
d_call: NA
v_call: TRBV5-4
cdr3_nt: TGTGCCAGCAGCAGTCAAGCCAGGAGCACAGATACGCAGTATTTT
cdr3_aa: CASSSQARSTDTQYF

clone_size: once
j_call: TRBJ1-3
d_call: NA
v_call: TRBV10-3
cdr3_nt: TGTGCCACCCAGATGGGTATCTCTGGAAACACCATATATTTT
cdr3_aa: CATQMGISGNTIYF

clone_size: NA
j_call: TRBJ2-3
d_call: TRBD2
v_call: TRBV7-2
cdr3_nt: TGTGCCAGCAGCGCCGGGCTAGCGGGGGGCCTGACGCAGTATTTT
cdr3_aa: CASSAGLAGGLTQYF

clone_size: NA
j_call: TRBJ2-2
d_call: NA
v_call: TRBV25-1
cdr3_nt: TGTGCCAGCACCACAGGTCCGAACACCGGGGAGCTGTTTTTT
cdr3_aa: CASTTGPNTGELFF

clone_size: NA
j_call: TRBJ1-5
d_call: TRBD1
v_call: TRBV27
cdr3_nt: TGTGCCAGCAGACCCCGGGACAGGGGGCTTGATAGCAATCAGCCCCAGCATTTT
cdr3_aa: CASRPRDRGLDSNQPQHF

clone_size: few
j_call: TRBJ1-2
d_call: NA
v_call: TRBV29-1
cdr3_nt: TGCAGCGTTGAAACGGCCCGCGATGGCTACACCTTC
cdr3_aa: CSVETARDGYTF

clone_size: NA
j_call: TRBJ2-3
d_call: NA
v_call: TRBV5-4
cdr3_nt: TGTGCCAGCAGCTCCAGGCTAGCAGCAGATACGCAGTATTTT
cdr3_aa: CASSSRLAADTQYF

clone_size: NA
j_call: TRBJ2-7
d_call: TRBD1
v_call: TRBV5-5
cdr3_nt: TGTGCCAGCAGCTCGGGACAGGGGAAAACCTACGAGCAGTACTTC
cdr3_aa: CASSSGQGKTYEQYF

clone_size: few
j_call: TRBJ1-1
d_call: NA
v_call: TRBV30
cdr3_nt: TGTGCCTGGACCCCCGGAGGGACTGAAGCTTTCTTT
cdr3_aa: CAWTPGGTEAFF

clone_size: NA
j_call: TRBJ2-7
d_call: TRBD1
v_call: TRBV7-9
cdr3_nt: TGTGCCAGCAGCCCCCGGACAGGCCTTAATTACGAGCAGTACTTC
cdr3_aa: CASSPRTGLNYEQYF

clone_size: medium-sized
j_call: TRBJ1-1
d_call: NA
v_call: TRBV18
cdr3_nt: TGTGCCAGCTCACCCGATTATCGACAGGAAGCTTTCTTT
cdr3_aa: CASSPDYRQEAFF

clone_size: NA
j_call: TRBJ2-2
d_call: NA
v_call: TRBV7-9
cdr3_nt: TGTGCCAGCAGCTTAATGGCTTGGGGTCAGGCGAACACCGGGGAGCTGTTTTTT
cdr3_aa: CASSLMAWGQANTGELFF

clone_size: NA
j_call: TRBJ1-6
d_call: NA
v_call: TRBV7-8
cdr3_nt: TGTGCCAGCAGGAAGGGTGGGCTTAATTCACCCCTCCACTTT
cdr3_aa: CASRKGGLNSPLHF

clone_size: NA
j_call: TRBJ1-5
d_call: NA
v_call: TRBV7-2
cdr3_nt: TGTGCCAGCAGCTTACGCAGGGAAGGTTCTCAGCCCCAGCATTTT
cdr3_aa: CASSLRREGSQPQHF

clone_size: NA
j_call: TRBJ1-2
d_call: TRBD1
v_call: TRBV7-9
cdr3_nt: TGTGCCAGCAGCTCGACAGGGCAGGCTAACTATGGCTACACCTTC
cdr3_aa: CASSSTGQANYGYTF

clone_size: NA
j_call: TRBJ2-3
d_call: NA
v_call: TRBV2
cdr3_nt: TGTGCCAGCAGTGTTGAGCGTACGCAGTATTTT
cdr3_aa: CASSVERTQYF

clone_size: NA
j_call: TRBJ2-5
d_call: NA
v_call: TRBV7-6
cdr3_nt: TGTGCCAGCAGCTTATGGGCAGGGCAGGAGCGGGAGACCCAGTACTTC
cdr3_aa: CASSLWAGQERETQYF

clone_size: NA
j_call: TRBJ1-5
d_call: TRBD1
v_call: TRBV7-9
cdr3_nt: TGTGCCAGCAGCCCAACCGGGACAGGCAATCAGCCCCAGCATTTT
cdr3_aa: CASSPTGTGNQPQHF

clone_size: NA
j_call: TRBJ2-1
d_call: TRBD2
v_call: TRBV10-1
cdr3_nt: TGCGCCAGCAGTGCCTTCGGGAGGGCTGGTGAGCAGTTCTTC
cdr3_aa: CASSAFGRAGEQFF

clone_size: NA
j_call: TRBJ1-4
d_call: TRBD1
v_call: TRBV6-5
cdr3_nt: TGTGCCAGCAGTTTGGGACAGGGCTTTAGGGAAAAACTGTTTTTT
cdr3_aa: CASSLGQGFREKLFF

clone_size: NA
j_call: TRBJ2-3
d_call: NA
v_call: TRBV5-1
cdr3_nt: TGCGCCAGCAGCTTCCAGCCACCCCCCACAGATACGCAGTATTTT
cdr3_aa: CASSFQPPPTDTQYF

clone_size: NA
j_call: TRBJ1-2
d_call: NA
v_call: TRBV7-2
cdr3_nt: TGTGCCAGCAGTCTTCTTCGACTTGAGGGCTACACCTTC
cdr3_aa: CASSLLRLEGYTF

clone_size: NA
j_call: TRBJ2-2
d_call: NA
v_call: TRBV6-5
cdr3_nt: TGTGCCAGCAGTTACTCACACGCCGGGGAGCTGTTTTTT
cdr3_aa: CASSYSHAGELFF

clone_size: NA
j_call: TRBJ2-7
d_call: NA
v_call: TRBV5-1
cdr3_nt: TGCGCCAGCAGCCTACTATCGGGGGTGGTTTACGAGCAGTACTTC
cdr3_aa: CASSLLSGVVYEQYF

clone_size: NA
j_call: TRBJ2-7
d_call: NA
v_call: TRBV7-8
cdr3_nt: TGTGCCAGCAGCTTAGTAAGAGCCAGGGGCACCTACGAGCAGTACTTC
cdr3_aa: CASSLVRARGTYEQYF

clone_size: NA
j_call: TRBJ1-5
d_call: NA
v_call: TRBV9
cdr3_nt: TGTGCCAGCAGCGAGGGACTCTTCAATCAGCCCCAGCATTTT
cdr3_aa: CASSEGLFNQPQHF

clone_size: NA
j_call: TRBJ2-7
d_call: NA
v_call: TRBV6-1
cdr3_nt: TGTGCCAGCAGTGAGTTCGGCGCCTCCTACGAGCAGTACTTC
cdr3_aa: CASSEFGASYEQYF

clone_size: NA
j_call: TRBJ2-3
d_call: TRBD2
v_call: TRBV10-3
cdr3_nt: TGTGCCAACCGGGACTACCCCAACACAGATACGCAGTATTTT
cdr3_aa: CANRDYPNTDTQYF

clone_size: once
j_call: TRBJ2-7
d_call: TRBD1
v_call: TRBV28
cdr3_nt: TGTGCCAGCAGTTTGAACCCTCCAGGGGGCTACGAGCAGTACTTC
cdr3_aa: CASSLNPPGGYEQYF

clone_size: NA
j_call: TRBJ2-7
d_call: NA
v_call: TRBV29-1
cdr3_nt: TGCAGCGTCGTGGGGGGTAGCTCCTACGAGCAGTACTTC
cdr3_aa: CSVVGGSSYEQYF

clone_size: NA
j_call: TRBJ1-1
d_call: NA
v_call: TRBV29-1
cdr3_nt: TGCAGCGTTGTGGGGGGGGAGACGGTTATGTATGACACTGAAGCTTTCTTT
cdr3_aa: CSVVGGETVMYDTEAFF

clone_size: NA
j_call: TRBJ2-3
d_call: NA
v_call: TRBV4-1
cdr3_nt: TGCGCCAGCAGCCAAGACAGTTTTCTGGGGACAGATACGCAGTATTTT
cdr3_aa: CASSQDSFLGTDTQYF

clone_size: NA
j_call: TRBJ2-3
d_call: TRBD2
v_call: TRBV11-3
cdr3_nt: TGTGCCAGCAGCTTAGATGCGGGAGGCCCCCCCACAGATACGCAGTATTTT
cdr3_aa: CASSLDAGGPPTDTQYF